The 21 T cell receptor beta chains presented below share a single source sample, sequenced in a study of blood T cell repertoires in COVID-19. Profiling relied on immunoSEQ multiplex PCR, and the TCRdb table lists in-frame clones only, not all of them. The table has some 220,000 clones, about three quarters seen once. Sequenced: peripheral blood. The source is a woman in her sixties or seventies with acute or convalescent COVID-19.

This chain uses TRBV5-4 with TRBJ2-1; 8 bases align to TRBD2. V lost 7 bases, J lost 0 bases, and 6 bases stayed unmatched. The CDR3 runs 15 residues. The germline V gene encodes CDR1 SGHNT and CDR2 YYREEE (reference sequence). CDR3 nucleotide sequence: TGTGCCAGCTCCCCCCGGGGGGGCTCCTACAATGAGCAGTTCTTC. Its protein is CASSPRGGSYNEQFF.

The chain is built from TRBV3-1 (or the pseudogene TRBV3-2) and TRBJ1-2, with TRBD1 matching over 8 bases. The V gene end was trimmed by 5 bases and the J gene end by 4 bases; junction bases not matched to a gene: 6. The germline CDR1 and CDR2 sequences are LGHDT and YNNKEL (reference sequence). The CDR3 runs 14 residues. The chain's CDR3 is CASSSLDRVYGYTF. The CDR3 nucleotides are TGTGCCAGCAGCTCGCTGGACAGGGTCTATGGCTACACCTTC.

The chain links TRBV5-1 to TRBJ2-2; tentatively, D is TRBD1 (6 bases). Germline CDR1 SGHRS, CDR2 YFSETQ. V gave up 4 bases and J gave up 2 bases, with 15 bases separating them. The CDR3 consists of 16 residues. CDR3 sequence: CASSLGQLSNTGELFF. CDR3 sequence (DNA): TGCGCCAGCAGCCTAGGACAGCTTAGTAACACCGGGGAGCTGTTTTTT.

The chain employs TRBV5-6 and TRBJ1-5, with D possibly matching TRBD1 (6 bases). Germline values: CDR1 SGHDT, CDR2 YYEEEE. Trimming removed 4 bases from V and 5 bases from J, with 19 bases in between. This CDR3 comprises 16 residues. CDR3 protein: CASSPNEGRGDQPQHF. CDR3 in DNA: TGTGCCAGCAGCCCCAACGAGGGCAGGGGAGATCAGCCCCAGCATTTT. Full variable domain (outside the CDR3, taken from reference TRBV5-6 and TRBJ1-5): DAGVTQSPTHLIKTRGQQVTLRCSPKSGHDTVSWYQQALGQGPQFIFQYYEEEERQRGNFPDRFSGHQFPNYSSELNVNALLLGDSALYLCASSPNEGRGDQPQHFGDGTRLSIL.

J is TRBJ2-7 and V is TRBV19, with TRBD2 identical over 13 bases. The CDR3 consists of 15 residues. Germline V gene sequence: CDR1 LNHDA, CDR2 SQIVND (reference sequence). V was clipped by 3 bases and J by 4 bases; unmatched bases: 3. The CDR3 region has the DNA TGTGCCAGTAGTATTCAGGGACTAGCGGGATACGAGCAGTACTTC. Amino acid sequence: CASSIQGLAGYEQYF.

The V and J genes are TRBV9 and TRBJ1-1; 8 bases are a match to TRBD1. V shed 2 bases and J 8 bases; nucleotides not matched to a gene: 2. Germline CDR1 SGDLS, CDR2 YYNGEE. CDR3 length equals 12 residues. CDR3 nucleotides: TGTGCCAGCAGCGTCCAGGGGGCGGAAGCTTTCTTT. Translation gives CASSVQGAEAFF.

The chain joins TRBV6-2 or TRBV6-3 to TRBJ2-1; D is perhaps TRBD2 (7 bases). V lost 2 bases and J 5 bases, leaving 13 bases between the germline ends. CDR1 is MNHEY, CDR2 SVGEGT, per germline. The CDR3 has 15 amino acids. Here the CDR3 reads CASSYLEGGNNEQFF. In nucleotides, the CDR3 is TGTGCCAGCAGTTACCTTGAGGGGGGGAACAATGAGCAGTTCTTC.

The V call is TRBV7-8, the J call TRBJ1-5, with 8 nucleotides matching TRBD1. CDR3 length: 15 amino acids. CDR1 SGHVS and CDR2 FQNEAQ come from the germline V gene. J gave up 3 bases and V 1 base, and 2 bases lay outside the gene matches. Written as DNA, the CDR3 is TGTGCCAGCAGCTTAGACCAGGGGGCCAATCAGCCCCAGCATTTT. This translates into CASSLDQGANQPQHF. Complete variable domain (other parts from reference TRBV7-8 and TRBJ1-5): GAGVSQSPRYKVAKRGQDVALRCDPISGHVSLFWYQQALGQGPEFLTYFQNEAQLDKSGLPSDRFFAERPEGSVSTLKIQRTQQEDSAVYLCASSLDQGANQPQHFGDGTRLSIL.

The genes are TRBV2 and TRBJ1-4, with TRBD1 matching 8 bases. The V segment lost 5 bases and the J segment 10 bases; nucleotides outside the gene matches: 3. The CDR3 length is 12 residues. Germline V CDR1 and CDR2: SNHLY, FYNNEI. The CDR3 sequence: CASSYTGGKLFF. As DNA, the CDR3 is TGTGCCAGCAGTTATACAGGGGGAAAACTGTTTTTT.

The chain is built from TRBV3-1 (or the pseudogene TRBV3-2) and TRBJ2-1; D gene ambiguous. Trimming left V 5 bases short and J 9 bases short, with 11 bases between. The CDR3 is 12 residues long. Germline assignment: CDR1 LGHDT and CDR2 YNNKEL (reference sequence). The CDR3 DNA reads TGTGCCAGCAGCTGGCCCGTTGGTGAGCAGTTCTTC. It translates to CASSWPVGEQFF.

This chain uses TRBV30 with TRBJ1-6; possible D gene TRBD1, 5 bases. The length of the CDR3 is 14 residues. Trimming left V 3 bases short and J 7 bases short, with 13 bases between. Germline V gene sequence: CDR1 GTSNPN, CDR2 SVGIG (reference sequence). DNA for the CDR3: TGTGCCTGGAGCCCCGGGCCAGGGAATTCACCCCTCCACTTT. Translated: CAWSPGPGNSPLHF. Full variable domain (rest looked up from reference TRBV30 and TRBJ1-6): SQTIHQWPATLVQPVGSPLSLECTVEGTSNPNLYWYRQAAGRGLQLLFYSVGIGQISSEVPQNLSASRPQDRQFILSSKKLLLSDSGFYLCAWSPGPGNSPLHFGNGTRLTVT.

This clone was seen repeatedly, ten times or more. The chain is built from TRBV5-6 and TRBJ1-6; the match to TRBD1 covers 10 bases. V was clipped by 4 bases and J by 6 bases; unmatched bases: 7. The CDR3 covers 16 residues. Germline values: CDR1 SGHDT, CDR2 YYEEEE. The CDR3 region has the DNA TGTGCCAGCAGCCCGATCGGACAGGGGGTTAATTCACCCCTCCACTTT. The encoded protein is CASSPIGQGVNSPLHF.

This clone has only one observation. CDR3: CASSQRWGDEQFF. CDR3 DNA sequence: TGTGCCAGCAGCCAACGGTGGGGCGATGAGCAGTTCTTC. The chain joins TRBV3-1 (or the pseudogene TRBV3-2) to TRBJ2-1; tentatively, D is TRBD1 (5 bases). This CDR3 is built from 13 residues. Trimming took off 2 bases at V and 8 bases at J, with 10 bases between the two ends. Germline CDR1 LGHDT, CDR2 YNNKEL (reference sequence).

This chain joins TRBV30 and TRBJ2-7, with 12 bases that match TRBD1. After removal of 5 bases from V and 9 bases from J, the junction contained 8 bases not matched to a gene. Looked up from germline, CDR1 is GTSNPN and CDR2 is SVGIG (reference sequence). CDR3 size: 13 residues. The CDR3 nucleotides are TGTGCCTGGCGGGCGGGACAGGGGGCTGGGCAGTACTTC. This translates into CAWRAGQGAGQYF.

The chain uses TRBV30 and TRBJ1-6; TRBD1 aligns across 7 bases. Per germline, CDR1 GTSNPN and CDR2 SVGIG (reference sequence). V lost 2 bases to trimming and J lost 6 bases; unmatched junction nucleotides: 1. The CDR3 is 13 amino acids. The CDR3 protein is CAWSRQGNSPLHF. The DNA of the CDR3 is TGTGCCTGGAGTAGACAGGGTAATTCACCCCTCCACTTT.

The rearrangement links TRBV4-2 to TRBJ2-3; 12 bases fit TRBD2. The germline CDR1 and CDR2 sequences are LGHNA and YNFKEQ. The length of the CDR3 is 17 residues. Unmatched junction bases numbered 6, after V lost 2 bases and J lost 3 bases. CDR3 DNA: TGTGCCAGCAGCCAACCGCTTGGACTAGCGGGGACAGATACGCAGTATTTT. It encodes CASSQPLGLAGTDTQYF.

This chain links TRBV19 with TRBJ2-1; possible D gene TRBD1, 5 bases. Trimming left V 0 bases short and J 3 bases short, with 9 bases between. The CDR3 sequence is 15 residues long. Germline values: CDR1 LNHDA, CDR2 SQIVND (reference sequence). Here the CDR3 DNA reads TGTGCCAGTAGTATAGAAACAGGAGTCTACAATGAGCAGTTCTTC. Protein product: CASSIETGVYNEQFF.

V gene TRBV10-3 combines with J gene TRBJ2-2; TRBD2 matches 10 bases. The V gene end was trimmed by 11 bases and the J gene end by 4 bases; junction bases not matched to a gene: 10. Per the germline V gene, CDR1 is ENHRY and CDR2 is SYGVKD. The CDR3 length is 15 residues. CDR3: CASQSGGASTGELFF. The CDR3 nucleotides are TGTGCCTCTCAAAGCGGGGGGGCCAGCACCGGGGAGCTGTTTTTT.

This clone has only one observation. The chain is built from TRBV11-2 and TRBJ1-6; TRBD1 matches 9 bases. CDR1 and CDR2 from the germline V gene are SGHAT and FQNNGV. CDR3 length: 15 amino acids. V lost 8 bases to trimming and J lost 9 bases; unmatched junction nucleotides: 11. CDR3 amino acids: CASQRRGQGGSPLHF. In nucleotides, the CDR3 is TGTGCCAGCCAACGGAGGGGACAGGGTGGTTCACCCCTCCACTTT.

The rearrangement links TRBV27 to TRBJ2-7, with no clear D. The CDR3 is 13 residues long. The V and J ends lost 2 bases and 4 bases respectively, with 9 bases between them. Germline V CDR1 and CDR2: MNHEY, SMNVEV (reference sequence). This CDR3 is CASSLREEYEQYF. Here the CDR3 DNA reads TGTGCCAGCAGTTTAAGAGAGGAGTACGAGCAGTACTTC.

The chain recombines TRBV29-1 with TRBJ2-1; no clear D gene. Germline CDR1 reads SQVTM; CDR2 reads ANQGSEA. Trimming shortened V by 4 bases and J by 8 bases, and 15 bases separated the two germline ends. The CDR3 is 13 residues long. DNA for the CDR3: TGCAGCGTTGCACCGCCAGTGGTGGATGAGCAGTTCTTC. This translates into CSVAPPVVDEQFF.